The text below deals with one T cell receptor beta chain. The antigen is unknown. One end of the junction is discordant with germline, which a read error may explain. The record originates from a study of cytomegalovirus exposure and HLA in healthy donors. General observations from the study: Sequencing probably produced one cluster of sequence variants that were highly shared.

PCR amplification relied on 60 Vbeta primers (plus 13 Jbeta primers). The method was immunoSEQ multiplex PCR; TCRdb's version includes in-frame clones alone and lacks a portion of them. The sample has around 130,000 clones; about three quarters are singletons. The CDR3 is 15 amino acids. Germline-derived CDR1 and CDR2 are SGHTA and FQGNSA. This TCR came from a man aged 35 to 55 in good health and CMV-seropositive. The chain uses TRBV7-2 and TRBJ1-6; no clear D. Sample: PBMCs. DNA of the CDR3: TGTGCCAGCAGCTTAGGGCTGGGGAGGGTCGCTGAGACCATCTTT. Encoded protein: CASSLGLGRVAETIF.